A single sample gave rise to the 4 T cell receptor beta chains below, sequenced in a study of cytomegalovirus exposure and HLA in healthy donors. Amplification used 60 Vbeta primers and 13 Jbeta primers. Here immunoSEQ multiplex PCR was the method, and the copy in TCRdb shows in-frame clones only, minus some. The repertoire includes about 190,000 clones, around 88% of them detected once, and around 1.6% sits in the top ten. Sequenced material: PBMCs. The receptors derive from a middle-aged man in good health and CMV-seropositive.

The table lists this clone with a count of one. The CDR3 DNA reads TGTGCCAGCAGCCCCCAGGGGTACCAAGAGACCCAGTACTTC. It translates to CASSPQGYQETQYF. The gene calls are TRBV6-6 and TRBJ2-5, with D maybe TRBD1 (6 bases). V was shortened by 6 bases and J by 0 bases, with 11 bases between the two germline ends. The CDR3 totals 14 residues. Germline CDR1 and CDR2: MNHNY and SVGAGI (reference sequence).

The chain joins TRBV9 to TRBJ1-1; 7 nucleotides match TRBD1. V shed 0 bases, J shed 1 base, and the junction held 6 bases outside the gene matches. Germline values: CDR1 SGDLS, CDR2 YYNGEE. This CDR3 has 16 residues. The CDR3: CASSVDPDRANTEAFF. The CDR3 DNA follows: TGTGCCAGCAGCGTAGATCCTGACAGGGCGAACACTGAAGCTTTCTTT.

The CDR3 DNA sequence: TGTGCCAGCAGTTCCGCAGATACGCAGTATTTT. It translates to CASSSADTQYF. The rearrangement uses TRBV6-6 and TRBJ2-3; D remains ambiguous. The germline V gene has CDR1 MNHNY and CDR2 SVGAGI (reference sequence). The V gene lost 4 bases and the J gene lost 4 bases, with 3 bases spanning the gap. The CDR3 sequence is 11 residues long.

V gene TRBV9 combines with J gene TRBJ2-5; 12 bases are a match to TRBD2. V gave up 4 bases and J gave up 1 base; unmatched junction bases: 14. Germline V gene data show CDR1 as SGDLS and CDR2 as YYNGEE. This CDR3 region has 19 residues. CDR3 nucleotides: TGTGCCAGCAGCCCGGGACACGCCGGGACTAGCGGGTCCCAAGAGACCCAGTACTTC. It encodes CASSPGHAGTSGSQETQYF. The full variable domain, its missing parts supplied by reference TRBV9 and TRBJ2-5, is DSGVTQTPKHLITATGQRVTLRCSPRSGDLSVYWYQQSLDQGLQFLIQYYNGEERAKGNILERFSAQQFPDLHSELNLSSLELGDSALYFCASSPGHAGTSGSQETQYFGPGTRLLVL.